The present TCR beta chain was sequenced within a study of shared clonotypes between healthy human individuals. About the study: There were three CD4 naive, three CD4 memory, two CD8 naive and one CD8 memory plates per donor.

Terminally differentiated effector memory CD45RA+ cells were excluded by CCR7 positive selection of CD45RO-negative cells. Germline-derived CDR1 and CDR2 are SGHTS and YDEGEE. The junction had 5 bases not matched to a gene; V was cut back by 3 bases and J by 6 bases. The CDR3 totals 14 residues. Assay runs were performed at deep level. Clones were read by immunoSEQ multiplex PCR, and TCRdb kept only the in-frame ones, dropping some. The table lists around 2,000,000 clones, approximately 94% of them singletons. The sequence came from a man aged 18-30 years in good health. Specimen: naive CD8+ T cells sorted from blood. J is TRBJ2-2 and V is TRBV5-8; the match to TRBD1 covers 7 bases. CDR3 in DNA: TGTGCCAGCAGCTCGGACAGGAGCGCCGGGGAGCTGTTTTTT. Protein sequence: CASSSDRSAGELFF. Based on the CDR3 plus reference TRBV5-8 and TRBJ2-2, the full variable domain is EAGVTQSPTHLIKTRGQQATLRCSPISGHTSVYWYQQALGLGLQFLLWYDEGEERNRGNFPPRFSGRQFPNYSSELNVNALELEDSALYLCASSSDRSAGELFFGEGSRLTVL.